The T cell receptor beta chain described here comes from a study of T cell responses to AZD1222 COVID-19 vaccine. Across the whole study: Investigators merged groups given second doses at roughly 4 or roughly 12 weeks.

With regard to this clone: Its specificity is not known.

Only in-frame clones appear in the TCRdb table, and some are missing; sequencing was by immunoSEQ multiplex PCR. The profile shows approximately 120,000 clones, about 89% of them singletons. Germline V CDR1 and CDR2: MGHDK, SYGVNS. The length of the CDR3 is 14 residues. V lost 3 bases and J 0 bases, leaving 5 bases between the germline ends. Study-level findings and limits: Across spike, vaccine-associated CD4 TCRs were found, dominant at 160-218 and 743-854.

This chain uses TRBV25-1 with TRBJ2-2, with D unclear. The origin of this receptor is an adult in good health. The sequences come from peripheral blood, collected on day 0 of AZD1222 vaccination. The CDR3 DNA is TGTGCCAGCAGTGATACTGCGAACACCGGGGAGCTGTTTTTT. This sequence encodes CASSDTANTGELFF.